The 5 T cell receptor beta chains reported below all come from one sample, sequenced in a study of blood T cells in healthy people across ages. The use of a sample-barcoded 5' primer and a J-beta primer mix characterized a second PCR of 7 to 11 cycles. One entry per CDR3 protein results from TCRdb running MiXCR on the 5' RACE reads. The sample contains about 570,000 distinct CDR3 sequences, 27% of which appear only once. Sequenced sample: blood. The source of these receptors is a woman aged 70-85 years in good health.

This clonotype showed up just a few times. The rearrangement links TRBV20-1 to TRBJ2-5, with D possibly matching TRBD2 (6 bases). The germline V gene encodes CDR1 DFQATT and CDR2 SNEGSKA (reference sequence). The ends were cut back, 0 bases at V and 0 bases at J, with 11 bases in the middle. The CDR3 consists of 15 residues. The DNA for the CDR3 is TGCAGTGCTAGAGATTCAGCGGGCTACCAAGAGACCCAGTACTTC. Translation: CSARDSAGYQETQYF.

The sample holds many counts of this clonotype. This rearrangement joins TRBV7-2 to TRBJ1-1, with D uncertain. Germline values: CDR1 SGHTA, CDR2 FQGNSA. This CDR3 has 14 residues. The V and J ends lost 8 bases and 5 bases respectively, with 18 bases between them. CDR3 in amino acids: CASLDGLKGTEAFF. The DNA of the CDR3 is TGTGCCAGCTTGGATGGCCTCAAAGGGACTGAAGCTTTCTTT.

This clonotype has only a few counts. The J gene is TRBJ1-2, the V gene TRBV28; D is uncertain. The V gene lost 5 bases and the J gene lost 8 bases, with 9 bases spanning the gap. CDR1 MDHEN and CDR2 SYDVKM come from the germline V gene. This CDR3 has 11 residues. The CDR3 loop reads CASSLGWGYTF. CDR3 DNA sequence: TGTGCCAGCAGTCTGGGTTGGGGCTACACCTTC.

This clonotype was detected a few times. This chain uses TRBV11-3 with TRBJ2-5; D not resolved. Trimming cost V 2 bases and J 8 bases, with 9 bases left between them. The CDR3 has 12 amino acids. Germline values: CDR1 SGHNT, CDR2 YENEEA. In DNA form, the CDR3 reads TGTGCCAGCAGCTTAAGGGTCGGAACCCAGTACTTC. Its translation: CASSLRVGTQYF. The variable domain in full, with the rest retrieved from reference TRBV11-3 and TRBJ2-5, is EAGVVQSPRYKIIEKKQPVAFWCNPISGHNTLYWYLQNLGQGPELLIRYENEEAVDDSQLPKDRFSAERLKGVDSTLKIQPAELGDSAVYLCASSLRVGTQYFGPGTRLLVL.

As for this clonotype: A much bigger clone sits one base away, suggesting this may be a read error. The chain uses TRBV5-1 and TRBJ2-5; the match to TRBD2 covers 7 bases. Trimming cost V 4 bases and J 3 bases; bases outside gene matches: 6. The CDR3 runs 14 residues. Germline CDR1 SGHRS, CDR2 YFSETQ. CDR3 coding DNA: TGCGCCAGCAGCCTCGGGACTACTAAAGAGACCCAGTACTTC. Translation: CASSLGTTKETQYF.